Below, 19 T cell receptor beta chains from the same sample are listed, as sequenced in a study of T cell repertoires in aging, cancer and after chemotherapy. TCR beta rearrangements were amplified from peripheral blood genomic DNA. Multiplex touch-down PCR with TRB-A/B primers amplified rearranged V-D-J TRB sequences. Using its own MiXCR run on the multiplex PCR reads, TCRdb lists one record per CDR3 protein. The sample holds over 10,000 distinct CDR3 sequences; 21% are singletons and the top ten take around 5.8%. Material for sequencing was blood. Receptors were obtained from a human donor in good health.

This clonotype was recorded a few times. The V and J genes are TRBV6-2 or TRBV6-3 and TRBJ2-3; D remains ambiguous. Germline values: CDR1 MNHEY, CDR2 SVGEGT. V was pared by 2 bases and J by 0 bases, with 15 bases between. CDR3 length: 17 residues. CDR3 in DNA: TGTGCCAGCAGTTACCGACCCAGTTATCTTAGCACAGATACGCAGTATTTT. It codes for CASSYRPSYLSTDTQYF.

About this clonotype: A much larger clone differs by one base, so this may be a read error. V and J are TRBV15 and TRBJ1-5, with TRBD1 matching 10 bases. Germline V gene sequence: CDR1 LNHNV, CDR2 YYDKDF (reference sequence). This CDR3 region has 14 residues. This CDR3 is CASSGTGDNQPQHF. The CDR3, as DNA: TGTGCCTCCAGCGGGACAGGGGACAATCAGCCCCAGCATTTT. The full variable domain, with the rest looked up from reference TRBV15 and TRBJ1-5, is DAMVIQNPRYQVTQFGKPVTLSCSQTLNHNVMYWYQQKSSQAPKLLFHYYDKDFNNEADTPDNFQSRRPNTSFCFLDIRSPGLGDTAMYLCASSGTGDNQPQHFGDGTRLSIL.

The chain combines TRBV5-4 with TRBJ1-1; possible D gene TRBD1, 5 bases. V shed 3 bases and J shed 0 bases, with 6 bases lying between them. Germline V CDR1 and CDR2: SGHNT, YYREEE (reference sequence). The CDR3 consists of 13 residues. In DNA, the CDR3 is TGTGCCAGCAGCTCGACAGTGAACACTGAAGCTTTCTTT. Translation: CASSSTVNTEAFF.

J is TRBJ2-2 and V is TRBV12-3 or TRBV12-4, with 11 positions matching TRBD1. V trimming: 6 bases; J trimming: 7 bases; junction bases outside the gene matches: 10. CDR3 length: 16 residues. CDR3 in amino acids: CASSLGQGARGGELFF. CDR3 in DNA: TGTGCCAGCAGCCTTGGACAGGGGGCGCGAGGCGGGGAGCTGTTTTTT.

The chain employs TRBV5-1 and TRBJ1-5, with D perhaps matching TRBD1 (6 bases). The germline V gene has CDR1 SGHRS and CDR2 YFSETQ. Trimming shortened V by 4 bases and J by 4 bases, and 18 bases separated the two germline ends. CDR3 length: 16 amino acids. This CDR3 reads CASSVGGAGGNQPQHF. The CDR3 DNA follows: TGCGCCAGCAGCGTAGGGGGGGCCGGGGGTAATCAGCCCCAGCATTTT.

The gene calls are TRBV6-2 or TRBV6-3 and TRBJ2-5; D possibly corresponds to TRBD1 (5 bases). The V gene's germline CDR1 is MNHEY and CDR2 SVGEGT. The CDR3 is 13 residues long. V dropped 6 bases and J dropped 1 base, with 9 bases sitting between them. CDR3 protein: CASSGRGQETQYF. As DNA, the CDR3 is TGTGCCAGCAGCGGAAGGGGCCAAGAGACCCAGTACTTC.

The chain is built from TRBV13 and TRBJ1-2; TRBD1 aligns across 7 bases. J was trimmed by 4 bases and V by 5 bases; bases with no gene match: 10. Germline V gene data show CDR1 as PRHDT and CDR2 as FYEKMQ (reference sequence). The CDR3 extends over 15 amino acids. In nucleotides, the CDR3 is TGTGCCAGCAGCGAAGGGGGCGCGCCCGGCTATGGCTACACCTTC. Translation gives CASSEGGAPGYGYTF.

This chain connects TRBV9 to TRBJ1-2, with 9 bases that match TRBD1. This CDR3 comprises 15 residues. Germline V gives CDR1 SGDLS, CDR2 YYNGEE. Unmatched junction bases numbered 8, after V lost 4 bases and J lost 4 bases. The CDR3 spells CASSPRDRVAYGYTF. The CDR3 coding sequence is TGTGCCAGCAGCCCGCGGGACAGGGTGGCCTATGGCTACACCTTC.

This clonotype qualifies as medium-sized (0.01 to 0.1%). J is TRBJ2-3 and V is TRBV29-1; 9 nucleotides align to TRBD1. V was pared by 6 bases and J by 2 bases, with 9 bases of the junction left unmatched. The CDR3 covers 15 residues. In germline, CDR1 is SQVTM, CDR2 ANQGSEA. CDR3 DNA sequence: TGCAGCGTCGACACCGGGACAGGGCACACAGATACGCAGTATTTT. Protein: CSVDTGTGHTDTQYF.

This clonotype was counted between two and nine times. V is TRBV11-2 and J is TRBJ2-7, with D hard to call. This CDR3 is 12 amino acids long. CDR1 and CDR2 from the germline V gene are SGHAT and FQNNGV. The germline V and J ends were trimmed by 6 bases and 0 bases, with 6 bases remaining between them. CDR3 DNA sequence: TGTGCCAGCAGATCAAGCTCCTACGAGCAGTACTTC. This encodes CASRSSSYEQYF.

This clonotype has at least ten counts. The chain has TRBV5-1 and TRBJ1-3; the D is unclear. The V end lost 4 bases, the J end lost 0 bases, and 8 bases lay between the germline ends. CDR1 and CDR2 (germline): SGHRS, YFSETQ. The CDR3 loop spans 14 amino acids. The CDR3 here is CASSAQTSGNTIYF. DNA for the CDR3: TGCGCCAGCAGCGCGCAGACCTCTGGAAACACCATATATTTT.

By sample share, this clonotype is medium-sized. V is TRBV19 and J is TRBJ2-7; 12 nucleotides agree with TRBD1. V dropped 4 bases and J dropped 2; count of bases not matched to a gene: 3. The CDR3 extends over 15 amino acids. Germline V gene lookup returns CDR1 LNHDA and CDR2 SQIVND (reference sequence). The CDR3 DNA reads TGTGCCAGTAGTACCCGGGACAGGGGGCCCTACGAGCAGTACTTC. Protein: CASSTRDRGPYEQYF.

The chain is built from TRBV10-3 and TRBJ2-1, with 9 bases that match TRBD2. V was clipped by 8 bases and J by 6 bases; unmatched bases: 8. The CDR3 length is 14 residues. The V gene's germline CDR1 is ENHRY and CDR2 SYGVKD. CDR3: CAIRSSGDINEQFF. Here the CDR3 DNA reads TGTGCCATCCGCTCTAGCGGGGACATCAATGAGCAGTTCTTC.

This clonotype was detected only once. The V gene is TRBV5-6, the J gene TRBJ2-3; D is tentatively TRBD1 or TRBD2 (6 bases each). This CDR3 comprises 16 residues. The germline V gene has CDR1 SGHDT and CDR2 YYEEEE. CDR3 coding DNA: TGTGCACGCAGAGTGAGGTCAGGGGAGGTCACAGAGAAGAAGTATTTT. Translated, it gives CARRVRSGEVTEKKYF.

The V call is TRBV5-1, the J call TRBJ1-2; the D is unclear. Between the trimmed V and J ends, which lost 1 base and 4 bases, there was a span of 14 bases. The CDR3 spans 15 residues. CDR1 and CDR2 (germline): SGHRS, YFSETQ. The CDR3 coding sequence is TGCGCCAGCAGCTTGACCTCGGTCGACCGCTATGGCTACACCTTC. Translated: CASSLTSVDRYGYTF. The full variable domain, its missing parts supplied by reference TRBV5-1 and TRBJ1-2, is KAGVTQTPRYLIKTRGQQVTLSCSPISGHRSVSWYQQTPGQGLQFLFEYFSETQRNKGNFPGRFSGRQFSNSRSEMNVSTLELGDSALYLCASSLTSVDRYGYTFGSGTRLTVV.

This clonotype was recorded a few times. The rearrangement joins TRBV4-3 to TRBJ1-5, with a tentative D call TRBD1 (6 bases). Germline CDR1 reads LGHNA; CDR2 reads YSLEER. Trimming took 0 bases from V and 4 from J, leaving 19 bases between them. The CDR3 extends over 18 amino acids. The CDR3 is CASSQEWGAGHVNQPQHF. The CDR3 DNA follows: TGCGCCAGCAGCCAAGAATGGGGGGCAGGGCATGTTAATCAGCCCCAGCATTTT.

The chain joins TRBV2 to TRBJ2-2, with TRBD1 matching over 11 bases. The CDR3 contains 15 residues. V lost 6 bases, J lost 2 bases, and 2 bases stayed unmatched. Looked up from germline, CDR1 is SNHLY and CDR2 is FYNNEI. CDR3 region: CASRGQGVNTGELFF. Here the CDR3 DNA reads TGTGCCAGCAGGGGACAGGGGGTAAACACCGGGGAGCTGTTTTTT. Full variable domain (missing parts from reference TRBV2 and TRBJ2-2): EPEVTQTPSHQVTQMGQEVILRCVPISNHLYFYWYRQILGQKVEFLVSFYNNEISEKSEIFDDQFSVERPDGSNFTLKIRSTKLEDSAMYFCASRGQGVNTGELFFGEGSRLTVL.

The chain combines TRBV5-5 with TRBJ2-5; D remains ambiguous. The V end lost 0 bases, the J end lost 5 bases, and 5 bases lay between the germline ends. CDR1 is SGHKS, CDR2 YYEKEE, per germline (reference sequence). The CDR3 runs to 12 residues. The CDR3 spells CASSLVGETQYF. The CDR3, as DNA: TGTGCCAGCAGCTTGGTTGGGGAGACCCAGTACTTC.

The chain employs TRBV12-5 and TRBJ2-1; 8 bases are shared with TRBD2. Per germline, CDR1 LGHNT and CDR2 FRNRAP. The CDR3 has 14 residues. V dropped 5 bases and J dropped 4; count of bases not matched to a gene: 4. CDR3 residues: CASGPGLEYNEQFF. As DNA, the CDR3 is TGTGCTAGTGGTCCGGGACTAGAATACAATGAGCAGTTCTTC.